The 8 T cell receptor beta chains below come from one sample, sequenced in a study of blood T cells in healthy people across ages. It was with a sample-barcoded 5' primer and a J-beta primer mix that a second PCR of roughly 6 to 12 cycles was run. TCRdb passed the 5' RACE reads through MiXCR, listing each CDR3 protein once. The sample holds 450,000 to 650,000 distinct CDR3 sequences, 20% to 30% seen once. The sample was also reused in another study, on T cells of mothers and their children.

Sequencing was performed on blood. Receptor source: a boy younger than 18 in good health.

This chain links TRBV12-3 or TRBV12-4 with TRBJ2-3; D is unresolved. The CDR3 totals 15 residues. V lost 6 bases and J lost 0, with 13 bases in between. The CDR3 spells CASSLSLGSTDTQYF. CDR3 nucleotides: TGTGCCAGCAGCCTTTCTCTAGGGAGCACAGATACGCAGTATTTT.

The rearrangement links TRBV18 to TRBJ2-5; D is unclear. The J call may be mistaken, given a closer DNA end match to TRBJ2-7. The length of the CDR3 is 13 residues. Germline V lookup: CDR1 KGHSH, CDR2 LQKENI. The chain's CDR3 is CASSQNGDYEQYF. The CDR3 DNA sequence: TGTGCCAGCTCCCAAAATGGGGACTACGAGCAGTACTTC.

This clonotype appeared a few times. This chain joins TRBV6-2 or TRBV6-3 and TRBJ2-3; D gene ambiguous. CDR1 is MNHEY and CDR2 is SVGEGT in the germline V gene. Trimming pared 4 bases from V and 7 bases from J, leaving 9 bases between. The CDR3 loop spans 12 amino acids. As DNA, the CDR3 is TGTGCCAGCAGTTCTCAGGACCATACGCAGTATTTT. Protein: CASSSQDHTQYF.

The chain links TRBV20-1 to TRBJ2-1, with a weak D call TRBD1 (5 bases). V shed 0 bases and J shed 3 bases, with 12 bases lying between them. Per germline, CDR1 DFQATT and CDR2 SNEGSKA (reference sequence). The CDR3 length is 15 residues. CDR3 sequence: CSAREGHPDYNEQFF. The CDR3 nucleotides are TGCAGTGCTAGAGAAGGACATCCAGACTACAATGAGCAGTTCTTC.

V usage is TRBV20-1 and J usage is TRBJ1-3, with 8 bases fitting TRBD1. The CDR3 loop spans 13 amino acids. The V and J ends lost 6 bases and 2 bases, in that order; junction bases with no gene match: 3. Germline V gene data show CDR1 as DFQATT and CDR2 as SNEGSKA (reference sequence). The CDR3 nucleotides are TGCAGTGCCGAGACAGGGGCTGGAAACACCATATATTTT. It translates to CSAETGAGNTIYF.

The chain recombines TRBV4-2 with TRBJ2-7; 8 bases match TRBD2. The germline gives CDR1 LGHNA, CDR2 YNFKEQ. The V gene end was trimmed by 2 bases and the J gene end by 3 bases; junction bases not matched to a gene: 6. The CDR3 length is 15 residues. The CDR3 sequence: CASSQPATSDYEQYF. In DNA form, the CDR3 reads TGTGCCAGCAGCCAACCTGCGACTAGCGACTACGAGCAGTACTTC.

CDR3 nucleotides: TGTGCCAGCAGCCACTCAGCGGGAGGGCCACTCGAACAGTACTTC. Its protein is CASSHSAGGPLEQYF. V usage is TRBV3-1 and J usage is TRBJ2-7, with 10 bases lining up with TRBD2. The V segment lost 3 bases and the J segment 10 bases; nucleotides outside the gene matches: 12. Per the germline V gene, CDR1 is LGHDT and CDR2 is YNNKEL (reference sequence). The CDR3 length is 15 residues.

Only a few counts were recorded for this clonotype. The gene calls are TRBV29-1 and TRBJ1-1, with unresolved D. Trimming cost V 4 bases and J 8 bases, with 8 bases left between them. The CDR3 length is 10 residues. From germline, CDR1 is SQVTM and CDR2 ANQGSEA. The CDR3 DNA follows: TGCAGCGTTGGTGGTAGGGAAGCTTTCTTT. This codes for CSVGGREAFF. The full variable domain, completed using reference TRBV29-1 and TRBJ1-1, is SAVISQKPSRDICQRGTSLTIQCQVDSQVTMMFWYRQQPGQSLTLIATANQGSEATYESGFVIDKFPISRPNLTFSTLTVSNMSPEDSSIYLCSVGGREAFFGQGTRLTVV.